A single sample is the source of the 2 T cell receptor beta chains below, sequenced in a study of CD8 T cells in Susac syndrome. When the RNA was reverse transcribed, random hexamers were used with an input of about 0.5 to 1 ug. TCRdb reanalysed the immunoSEQ multiplex PCR reads using MiXCR and keeps one entry per CDR3 protein. Among some 400,000 distinct CDR3 sequences, approximately 85% were seen once, and the ten largest hold roughly 0.11%. Sequencing used CD8+ T cells from PBMCs. These receptors were collected from a human donor with multiple sclerosis.

In DNA form, the CDR3 reads TGCAGCGTTCTCGAATCGGACGGCTACACTGAAGCTTTCTTT. Protein product: CSVLESDGYTEAFF. V and J are TRBV29-1 and TRBJ1-1; D ambiguous. The CDR3 has 14 residues. From germline, CDR1 is SQVTM and CDR2 ANQGSEA. V lost 5 bases, J lost 3 bases, and 16 bases lay in between.

This clonotype was seen only a few times. The chain links TRBV29-1 to TRBJ2-3; unclear D gene. The CDR3 consists of 14 residues. Trimming pared 0 bases from V and 5 bases from J, leaving 12 bases between. The germline gives CDR1 SQVTM, CDR2 ANQGSEA. The CDR3 is CSVEDPMAVDTQYF. DNA of the CDR3: TGCAGCGTTGAAGACCCCATGGCTGTAGATACGCAGTATTTT.